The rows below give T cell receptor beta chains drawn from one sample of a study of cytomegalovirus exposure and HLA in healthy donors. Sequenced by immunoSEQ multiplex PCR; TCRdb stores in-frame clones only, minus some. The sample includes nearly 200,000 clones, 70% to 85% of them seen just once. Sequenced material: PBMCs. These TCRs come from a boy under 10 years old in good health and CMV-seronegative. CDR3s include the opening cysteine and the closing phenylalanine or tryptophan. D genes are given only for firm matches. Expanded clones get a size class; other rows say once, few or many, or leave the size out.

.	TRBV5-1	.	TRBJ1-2	CASSLVGGGGYTF	TGCGCCAGCAGCTTGGTCGGGGGAGGTGGCTACACCTTC
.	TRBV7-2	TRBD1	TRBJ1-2	CASSTQGAGYGYTF	TGTGCCAGCAGCACACAGGGGGCTGGCTATGGCTACACCTTC
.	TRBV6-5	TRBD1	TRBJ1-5	CASRTGEDQPQHF	TGTGCCAGCAGGACAGGGGAGGATCAGCCCCAGCATTTT
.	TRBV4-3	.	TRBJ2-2	CASSQVGLPAGELFF	TGCGCCAGCAGCCAAGTTGGACTACCAGCCGGGGAGCTGTTTTTT
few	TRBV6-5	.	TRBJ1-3	CASSSYRRGGNTIYF	TGTGCCAGCAGTTCCTACCGCAGGGGCGGAAACACCATATATTTT
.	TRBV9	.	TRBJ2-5	CASSPYTGSQETQYF	TGTGCCAGCAGCCCCTACACAGGGAGCCAAGAGACCCAGTACTTC
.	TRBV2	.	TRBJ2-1	CASSEQGEAEQFF	TGTGCCAGCAGTGAACAGGGGGAGGCTGAGCAGTTCTTC
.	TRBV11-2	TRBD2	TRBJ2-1	CASSLRGGRSYNEQFF	TGTGCCAGCAGCTTGCGGGGGGGTCGCTCCTACAATGAGCAGTTCTTC
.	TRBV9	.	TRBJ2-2	CASSTPKGHPNTGELFF	TGTGCCAGCAGCACCCCGAAGGGACACCCGAACACCGGGGAGCTGTTTTTT
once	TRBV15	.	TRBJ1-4	CATSYGQPATNEKLFF	TGTGCCACCAGCTACGGACAGCCTGCAACTAATGAAAAACTGTTTTTT
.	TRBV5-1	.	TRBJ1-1	CAAIRDPF	TGCGCCGCAATCCGGGATCCTTTT
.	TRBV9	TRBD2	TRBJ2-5	CAGSVSSGGETQYF	TGTGCCGGCAGCGTATCTAGCGGGGGTGAGACCCAGTACTTC
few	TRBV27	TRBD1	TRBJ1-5	CASSLRGQGYNQPQHF	TGTGCCAGCAGTTTACGGGGACAGGGATACAATCAGCCCCAGCATTTT
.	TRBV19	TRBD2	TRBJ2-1	CASSSGLAGGLRQFF	TGTGCCAGTAGTAGCGGACTAGCGGGGGGGCTTCGGCAGTTCTTC
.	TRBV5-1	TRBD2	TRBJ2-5	CASSLTSGGQETQYF	TGCGCCAGCAGCCTTACTAGCGGGGGGCAAGAGACCCAGTACTTC
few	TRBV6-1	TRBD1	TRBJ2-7	CASSGDRGYEQYF	TGTGCCAGCAGCGGGGACAGGGGGTACGAGCAGTACTTC
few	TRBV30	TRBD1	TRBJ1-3	CAWSWDSSSGNTIYF	TGTGCCTGGAGTTGGGACAGTTCCTCTGGAAACACCATATATTTT
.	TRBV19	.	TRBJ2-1	CASSIEGFGGEQFF	TGTGCCAGTAGTATAGAAGGGTTCGGGGGTGAGCAGTTCTTC
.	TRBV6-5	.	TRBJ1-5	CASSYSYRGNQPQHF	TGTGCCAGCAGTTACTCATACAGGGGCAATCAGCCCCAGCATTTT
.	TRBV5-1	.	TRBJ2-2	CASSLVAVGGNTGELFF	TGCGCCAGCAGCTTGGTGGCAGTGGGGGGGAACACCGGGGAGCTGTTTTTT
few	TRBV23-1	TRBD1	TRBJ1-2	CASSPDIGTGGDNYGYTF	TGCGCCAGCAGTCCTGATATCGGGACAGGGGGCGACAACTATGGCTACACCTTC
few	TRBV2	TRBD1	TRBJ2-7	CANRDSNYEQYF	TGTGCCAACCGGGACAGTAACTACGAGCAGTACTTC
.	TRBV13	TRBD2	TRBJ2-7	CASRVAGRSYEQYF	TGTGCCAGCAGAGTAGCGGGGCGCTCCTACGAGCAGTACTTC
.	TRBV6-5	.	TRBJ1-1	CASSYSRQGFTEAFF	TGTGCCAGCAGTTACTCGAGGCAGGGATTCACTGAAGCTTTCTTT
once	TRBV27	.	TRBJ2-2	CASRPGAPGGELFF	TGTGCCAGCAGGCCTGGGGCCCCCGGCGGGGAGCTGTTTTTT
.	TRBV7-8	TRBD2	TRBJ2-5	CASSSTSGGSRETQYF	TGTGCCAGCAGCTCGACTAGCGGGGGGTCGAGAGAGACCCAGTACTTC
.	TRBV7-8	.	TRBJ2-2	CASSLDRGGASTGELFF	TGTGCCAGCAGCTTAGATAGAGGGGGGGCATCCACCGGGGAGCTGTTTTTT
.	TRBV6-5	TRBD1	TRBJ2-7	CASSATGTGTYEQYF	TGTGCCAGCAGCGCTACCGGGACAGGGACCTACGAGCAGTACTTC